These 10 T cell receptor beta chains were all obtained from the same sample, sequenced in a study of OX40 agonist ivuxolimab in advanced cancers. This table comes from immunoSEQ multiplex PCR, and its TCRdb copy is limited to in-frame clones, with some not included. The profile shows more than 20,000 clones, around 83% of them singletons. The sample in question was CD4+ or CD8+ T cells sorted from blood, obtained in a trial of the OX40 agonist ivuxolimab. Source of these receptors: an adult with an advanced solid tumor such as melanoma, head and neck, liver or kidney cancer.

This rearrangement joins TRBV28 to TRBJ2-5, with a tentative D call TRBD1 (5 bases). Germline CDR1 MDHEN, CDR2 SYDVKM. The CDR3 has 13 residues. V was clipped by 3 bases and J by 4 bases, with 9 bases between them. CDR3 sequence reads: CASSFVRGETQYF. In nucleotides, the CDR3 is TGTGCCAGCAGTTTCGTTAGGGGAGAGACCCAGTACTTC.

The chain recombines TRBV11-1 with TRBJ2-1, with 9 positions matching TRBD1. CDR1 and CDR2 from the germline V gene are SGHAT and FQDESV (reference sequence). V dropped 6 bases and J dropped 15; count of bases not matched to a gene: 6. The CDR3 is 11 residues long. The CDR3 nucleotides read TGTGCCAGCAGTTCCGGGACAGGGCTGTTCTTC. It is translated as CASSSGTGLFF.

The chain uses TRBV27 and TRBJ2-7; the D is unclear. The V and J ends lost 4 bases and 2 bases respectively, with 9 bases between them. Germline CDR1 reads MNHEY; CDR2 reads SMNVEV (reference sequence). This CDR3 has 13 residues. The CDR3 DNA reads TGTGCCAGCAGTTGGAAAGCAGCCTACGAGCAGTACTTC. Protein: CASSWKAAYEQYF.

This chain connects TRBV7-3 to TRBJ2-1, with D unresolved. CDR1 SGHTA and CDR2 FQGTGA come from the germline V gene. The V and J ends lost 5 bases and 8 bases respectively, with 13 bases between them. The CDR3 is 13 residues long. CDR3: CASSPGPLDEQFF. The CDR3 DNA follows: TGTGCCAGCAGCCCAGGTCCGCTCGATGAGCAGTTCTTC.

The V gene is TRBV28, the J gene TRBJ2-1, with 8 nucleotides matching TRBD1. CDR1 is MDHEN, CDR2 SYDVKM, per germline. The V segment lost 5 bases and the J segment 5 bases; nucleotides outside the gene matches: 14. The CDR3 totals 17 residues. The CDR3 sequence is CASSRQGTTGRDNEQFF. Here the CDR3 DNA reads TGTGCCAGCAGTCGACAGGGGACAACGGGGCGGGACAATGAGCAGTTCTTC.

This clone appeared a single time. The chain carries TRBV27 and TRBJ1-1; D might be TRBD1 (5 bases). The ends were cut back, 5 bases at V and 0 bases at J, with 13 bases in the middle. The germline CDR1 and CDR2 sequences are MNHEY and SMNVEV (reference sequence). This CDR3 region has 15 residues. CDR3 in amino acids: CASSPYKGLNTEAFF. The CDR3 bases are TGTGCCAGCAGTCCTTACAAGGGACTGAACACTGAAGCTTTCTTT.

By share, this clone counts as medium-sized. The V and J genes are TRBV11-3 and TRBJ2-7, with a weak D call TRBD2 (6 bases). CDR1 SGHNT and CDR2 YENEEA come from the germline V gene. V dropped 1 base and J dropped 6 bases, with 19 bases sitting between them. The CDR3 extends over 16 amino acids. Here the CDR3 DNA reads TGTGCCAGCAGCTTAGTACCTAGCGAAAGGGGCCTCGAGCAGTACTTC. Its translation: CASSLVPSERGLEQYF.

The gene calls are TRBV28 and TRBJ1-6, with a possible D match to TRBD1 (5 bases). The CDR3 contains 16 residues. Germline V gives CDR1 MDHEN, CDR2 SYDVKM. Trimming cost V 4 bases and J 7 bases, with 17 bases left between them. The DNA for the CDR3 is TGTGCCAGCAGTTGGGTAGGGACGGAGCTGAATTCACCCCTCCACTTT. Amino acid sequence: CASSWVGTELNSPLHF. Combining the CDR3 with reference TRBV28 and TRBJ1-6 gives the whole variable domain DVKVTQSSRYLVKRTGEKVFLECVQDMDHENMFWYRQDPGLGLRLIYFSYDVKMKEKGDIPEGYSVSREKKERFSLILESASTNQTSMYLCASSWVGTELNSPLHFGNGTRLTVT.

The V and J genes are TRBV29-1 and TRBJ2-1; D could derive from TRBD1 or TRBD2 (7 bases each). Looked up from germline, CDR1 is SQVTM and CDR2 is ANQGSEA. The CDR3 consists of 12 residues. V was shortened by 6 bases and J by 9 bases, with 15 bases between the two germline ends. DNA of the CDR3: TGCAGCGTGGATGACAGGGAGGGTGAGCAGTTCTTC. Protein sequence: CSVDDREGEQFF.

The chain has TRBV7-9 and TRBJ2-7, with TRBD2 as a possible D gene (6 bases). V was trimmed by 1 base and J by 2 bases, leaving 12 bases between them. This CDR3 has 15 residues. Germline CDR1 reads SEHNR; CDR2 reads FQNEAQ (reference sequence). CDR3: CASSLEAGSAYEQYF. The CDR3 DNA reads TGTGCCAGCAGCTTAGAAGCGGGCTCGGCCTACGAGCAGTACTTC. Supplemented by reference TRBV7-9 and TRBJ2-7, the full variable domain reads DTGVSQNPRHKITKRGQNVTFRCDPISEHNRLYWYRQTLGQGPEFLTYFQNEAQLEKSRLLSDRFSAERPKGSFSTLEIQRTEQGDSAMYLCASSLEAGSAYEQYFGPGTRLTVT.